This TCR beta chain emerged from a study of shared clonotypes between healthy human individuals. Study outcomes and limitations: Relative to their counterparts shared across all four donors, non-shared clonotypes exhibited diminished generation probabilities.

A remark on this clone: Its target is not known.

Every contributor of samples was a Caucasian grown-up residing in Nashville, Tennessee. As originally analysed: Without quality scores, immunoSEQ junctional reads could not be filtered like full-length reads. Repertoires were generated with immunoSEQ multiplex PCR, while TCRdb's copy carries only in-frame clones and drops some. For V, J and clone size, that table is used; D and trimming come from the DNA. This repertoire shows around 980,000 clones, 70% to 80% found once; its top ten account for 0.61%. The sequenced sample consisted of memory CD4+ T cells from PBMCs. The subset was: CD45RA-negative fraction. The receptor was derived from a man aged 18 to 30 in good health. Some clones in this sample may be carry-over from other donors' samples.

Here the CDR3 DNA reads TGTGCCAGCAGCTTAGTCGGTTGGGGCTACACCTTC. It codes for CASSLVGWGYTF. This chain uses TRBV11-2 with TRBJ1-2; no clear D. This CDR3 contains 12 residues. Between the trimmed V and J ends, which lost 1 base and 8 bases, there was a span of 8 bases. CDR1 SGHAT and CDR2 FQNNGV come from the germline V gene. The variable domain in full, completed from reference TRBV11-2 and TRBJ1-2, reads EAGVAQSPRYKIIEKRQSVAFWCNPISGHATLYWYQQILGQGPKLLIQFQNNGVVDDSQLPKDRFSAERLKGVDSTLKIQPAKLEDSAVYLCASSLVGWGYTFGSGTRLTVV.